This is a list of T cell receptor beta chains from one sample in a study of cytomegalovirus exposure and HLA in healthy donors. Data came from immunoSEQ multiplex PCR; TCRdb stores just in-frame clones and leaves some out. The table lists 150,000 to 200,000 clones, about four fifths of them singletons. Specimen: PBMCs. The receptor source for this set is a man between 45 and 60 years old in good health and CMV-seropositive. Both conserved end residues are part of each CDR3. Fields, in order: clone size, J gene, D gene, V gene, CDR3 protein, CDR3 DNA. A D gene is named only where the DNA matches it firmly. The size of a clone is reported for some rows only, either as once, few or many, or as a class for expanded clones.

abundance: NA
j_gene: TRBJ1-5
d_gene: NA
v_gene: TRBV19
CDR3aa: CASSIGGAQHF
CDR3nt: TGTGCCAGTAGTATTGGGGGGGCCCAGCATTTT

abundance: NA
j_gene: TRBJ2-2
d_gene: TRBD1
v_gene: TRBV2
CDR3aa: CASSDWYGTVNTGELFF
CDR3nt: TGTGCCAGCAGTGATTGGTACGGGACAGTAAACACCGGGGAGCTGTTTTTT

abundance: once
j_gene: TRBJ2-5
d_gene: TRBD2
v_gene: TRBV9
CDR3aa: CASNQGTSGQETQYF
CDR3nt: TGTGCCAGCAATCAAGGGACTAGCGGCCAAGAGACCCAGTACTTC

abundance: NA
j_gene: TRBJ1-2
d_gene: TRBD1
v_gene: TRBV4-2
CDR3aa: CASSQDSMGQSYGYTF
CDR3nt: TGTGCCAGCAGCCAAGACTCCATGGGACAGTCCTATGGCTACACCTTC

abundance: few
j_gene: TRBJ2-3
d_gene: TRBD2
v_gene: TRBV7-3
CDR3aa: CASSLSSSGHTDTQYF
CDR3nt: TGTGCCAGCAGCTTAAGTTCTAGCGGACACACAGATACGCAGTATTTT

abundance: NA
j_gene: TRBJ2-2
d_gene: TRBD1
v_gene: TRBV5-4
CDR3aa: CASSLQGAGTGELFF
CDR3nt: TGTGCCAGCAGCTTACAGGGGGCAGGGACCGGGGAGCTGTTTTTT

abundance: few
j_gene: TRBJ1-1
d_gene: NA
v_gene: TRBV28
CDR3aa: CASTLYTEAFF
CDR3nt: TGTGCCAGCACTCTGTACACTGAAGCTTTCTTT

abundance: NA
j_gene: TRBJ2-1
d_gene: TRBD1
v_gene: TRBV28
CDR3aa: CASSSLGQNYNEQFF
CDR3nt: TGTGCCAGCAGTTCCTTGGGACAGAACTACAATGAGCAGTTCTTC

abundance: NA
j_gene: TRBJ2-4
d_gene: TRBD2
v_gene: TRBV11-2
CDR3aa: CASSLDVNGGVAKNIQYF
CDR3nt: TGTGCCAGCAGCTTAGATGTGAACGGGGGGGTAGCCAAAAACATTCAGTACTTC

abundance: once
j_gene: TRBJ1-4
d_gene: TRBD1
v_gene: TRBV5-6
CDR3aa: CASSLGGRGYEKLFF
CDR3nt: TGTGCCAGCAGCCTTGGTGGCAGGGGGTACGAAAAACTGTTTTTT

abundance: NA
j_gene: TRBJ2-2
d_gene: NA
v_gene: TRBV20-1
CDR3aa: CSAALTGELFF
CDR3nt: TGCAGTGCAGCTCTCACCGGGGAGCTGTTTTTT

abundance: NA
j_gene: TRBJ1-1
d_gene: NA
v_gene: TRBV7-2
CDR3aa: CASSDLQVNTEAFF
CDR3nt: TGTGCCAGCAGCGACCTACAGGTGAACACTGAAGCTTTCTTT

abundance: NA
j_gene: TRBJ1-5
d_gene: TRBD1
v_gene: TRBV5-6
CDR3aa: CASSYRGLRSNQPQHF
CDR3nt: TGTGCCAGCAGTTATAGGGGGCTAAGGAGCAATCAGCCCCAGCATTTT